This T cell receptor beta chain was found in a study of blood T cell repertoires in COVID-19. Study in general: T cells, B-cell-depleted T cells, or PBMCs supplied cDNA or gDNA.

This table comes from immunoSEQ multiplex PCR, and its TCRdb copy is limited to in-frame clones, with some not included. The profile shows about 200,000 clones, around three quarters of them singletons. This receptor was identified in a woman in her 70s with acute or convalescent COVID-19. Sequenced sample: peripheral blood.

CDR3 in amino acids: CASNPGQDQPQHF. The CDR3 bases are TGCGCCAGCAATCCAGGGCAGGATCAGCCCCAGCATTTT. The rearrangement links TRBV10-2 to TRBJ1-5; a possible D gene is TRBD1 (5 bases). Germline V gives CDR1 WSHSY, CDR2 SAAADI. V was pared by 7 bases and J by 5 bases, with 12 bases between. This CDR3 has 13 amino acids.